The clone carrying this TCR beta chain has just a few counts. As yet, its antigen is unknown. This record comes from a study of CD8+ T cells in alopecia areata. General study points: The study found higher clonality in lesional than normal scalp, especially in alopecia totalis/universalis. Scalp repertoires also include resident alphabeta T cells from normal skin.

RNA was extracted and reverse transcribed into cDNA as the sequencing template. The method was immunoSEQ multiplex PCR; TCRdb's version includes in-frame clones alone and lacks a portion of them. The sample shows around 140,000 clones, 40% to 65% of them seen only once. Punch biopsies of lesional scalp, plus peripheral blood, were taken from alopecia areata patients. PBMCs were stained for CD3, CD4 and CD8, and CD4+ and CD8+ T cells were sorted. The receptor comes from a human donor with alopecia areata. The source material was CD4+ T cells sorted from blood, sampled at week 0.

The CDR3 loop is CSARSTSRSFF. The CDR3 DNA reads TGCAGTGCTAGATCGACTAGCCGGTCGTTCTTC. The J gene is TRBJ2-1, the V gene TRBV20-1; 7 bases fit TRBD2. This CDR3 region has 11 residues. The germline CDR1 and CDR2 sequences are DFQATT and SNEGSKA (reference sequence). V gave up 2 bases and J gave up 15 bases; unmatched junction bases: 7.